This note documents a single T cell receptor beta chain sequence. Its antigen is undetermined. The primer mix had 60 Vbeta and 13 Jbeta primers. The method was immunoSEQ multiplex PCR; TCRdb's version includes in-frame clones alone and lacks a portion of them. The table includes 150,000 to 200,000 clones, roughly 80% detected once. The data were obtained in a study of cytomegalovirus exposure and HLA in healthy donors. General study findings and limits: Later analysis identified over 15,000 TCR beta sequences associated with HLA alleles, using a false discovery rate threshold of 0.05. Earlier analysis looked at TCR beta V segments, and most were productive about 87% or about 30% of the time. V- and J-gene trimming of TCR beta was linked (in a later analysis) to a missense DCLRE1C variant.

The CDR3 is made up of 16 amino acids. J gave up 1 base and V 2 bases, and 5 bases lay outside the gene matches. Germline V gene sequence: CDR1 SGHRS, CDR2 YFSETQ. The chain has TRBV5-1 and TRBJ2-1; 8 bases match TRBD1. The sequence was obtained from a male donor in good health and CMV-seropositive. The sample was PBMCs. The CDR3 coding sequence is TGCGCCAGCAGCTTCGTTACAGGGGGGTCCTACAATGAGCAGTTCTTC. Encoded protein: CASSFVTGGSYNEQFF.